A selection of T cell receptor beta chains follows, all from one sample in a study of CD8 T cells in Susac syndrome. TCRdb itself ran the immunoSEQ multiplex PCR reads through MiXCR, one entry per CDR3 protein. The repertoire holds about 300,000 distinct CDR3 sequences, with around 91% as singletons. Sequenced material: CD8+ T cells from PBMCs. Receptor source: a human donor with multiple sclerosis. Both conserved end residues are part of each CDR3. A D gene is named only where the DNA matches it firmly.

j_call cdr3_length v_call d_call cdr3_aa
TRBJ1-1 15 TRBV4-1 - CASSLGRPMNTEAFF
TRBJ2-7 15 TRBV19 - CASSTQEGESYEQYF
TRBJ2-1 18 TRBV18 - CASSEGPPSRSSDNEQFF
TRBJ1-2 19 TRBV6-5 TRBD1 CASSSSSRDREWVEYGYTF
TRBJ2-7 13 TRBV29-1 - CSVRDFSSYEQYF
TRBJ2-3 15 TRBV20-1 - CSASWATRSTDTQYF
TRBJ2-2 12 TRBV20-1 - CSARGVGGELFF
TRBJ2-1 17 TRBV4-3 - CASSRYGTSFSYNEQFF
TRBJ2-5 17 TRBV6-1 TRBD2 CASTPPGQAGGQETQYF
TRBJ2-7 17 TRBV14 TRBD1 CASSLSVGQGISYEQYF
TRBJ2-2 17 TRBV9 - CASSVSVGQVNTGELFF
TRBJ1-4 15 TRBV7-9 - CASSLGSQGYEKLFF
TRBJ2-1 12 TRBV30 - CASRLPVDEQFF
TRBJ2-4 14 TRBV20-1 - CSARDQDRANIQYF
TRBJ2-7 16 TRBV29-1 TRBD2 CSVEDPGTSGSYEQYF
TRBJ2-2 15 TRBV6-2/TRBV6-3 TRBD2 CASSYGTMNTGELFF
TRBJ1-4 16 TRBV2 - CASNLPSGPVGEKLFF
TRBJ2-4 18 TRBV5-1 - CASSLVEWGHAAKNIQYF
TRBJ2-1 16 TRBV4-3 TRBD2 CASSQDSGGAYNEQFF
TRBJ1-5 15 TRBV27 TRBD1 CASKQGAAGNQPQHF
TRBJ2-7 16 TRBV5-5 - CASSMPGWGSSYEQYF
TRBJ2-4 15 TRBV7-9 - CASSFEGEAKNIQYF
TRBJ1-5 16 TRBV20-1 TRBD1 CSAPGTGVYSNQPQHF
TRBJ2-1 13 TRBV7-9 - CASNTGRENEQFF
TRBJ1-2 13 TRBV2 - CASSGRVDYGYTF
TRBJ2-1 11 TRBV29-1 - CSTPRGNEQFF
TRBJ1-3 14 TRBV30 - CAWATGISGNTIYF
TRBJ1-1 12 TRBV6-5 - CASSYRQPEAFF
TRBJ2-7 17 TRBV20-1 - CSAREYLGGPNSYEQYF
TRBJ2-3 13 TRBV7-3 - CASSTPTSDTQYF
TRBJ2-1 13 TRBV12-3/TRBV12-4 TRBD1 CASSLGTVDEQFF
TRBJ2-5 14 TRBV5-6 - CASSLSASKKTQYF
TRBJ2-3 16 TRBV4-1 - CASSQLPGGGTDTQYF
TRBJ1-6 17 TRBV7-2 - CASSLGPRALRGSPLHF
TRBJ1-1 15 TRBV14 - CASSHQGALNTEAFF
TRBJ2-3 15 TRBV2 TRBD2 CASKETSGREDTQYF
TRBJ2-7 19 TRBV4-1 TRBD2 CASSQIAGAHPDSSYEQYF
TRBJ2-7 14 TRBV20-1 TRBD1 CSAGDRTGGYEQYF
TRBJ2-2 16 TRBV7-2 TRBD2 CASSLPGLADTGELFF
TRBJ2-7 14 TRBV28 - CASSLSTGVNEQYF
TRBJ2-1 14 TRBV9 - CASGNGGTYNEQFF
TRBJ2-1 15 TRBV4-3 - CASSQVWTSNNEQFF